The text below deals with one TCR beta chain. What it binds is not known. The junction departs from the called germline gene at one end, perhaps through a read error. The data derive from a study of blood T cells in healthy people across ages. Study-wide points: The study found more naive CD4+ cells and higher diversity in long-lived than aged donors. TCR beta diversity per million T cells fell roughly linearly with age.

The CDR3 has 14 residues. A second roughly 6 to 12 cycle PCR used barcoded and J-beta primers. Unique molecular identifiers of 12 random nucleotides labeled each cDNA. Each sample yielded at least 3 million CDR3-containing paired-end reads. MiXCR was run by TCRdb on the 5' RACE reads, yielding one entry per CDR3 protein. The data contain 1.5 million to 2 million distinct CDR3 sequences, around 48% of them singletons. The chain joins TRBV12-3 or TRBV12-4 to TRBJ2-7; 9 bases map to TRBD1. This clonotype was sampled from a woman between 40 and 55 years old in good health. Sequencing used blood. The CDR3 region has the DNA TGTGCCGGCAGTTCGGGACAGGGAACCTACGAGCAGTACTTC. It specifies CAGSSGQGTYEQYF.